What follows are 26 T cell receptor beta chains derived from one specimen sequenced in a study of blood T cell repertoires in COVID-19. TCRdb keeps only in-frame clones here, not all; method: immunoSEQ multiplex PCR. Of tens of thousands of clones in the sample, roughly 85% were seen once. Material: peripheral blood. These receptors all stem from a human donor in a cohort sampled during active COVID-19.

This chain uses TRBV10-2 with TRBJ2-7; 10 bases agree with TRBD2. CDR3 length: 15 residues. The trim removed 3 bases at V and 2 bases at J, leaving 4 bases unmatched. The germline gives CDR1 WSHSY, CDR2 SAAADI. The CDR3 loop reads CASSDRTSGTYEQYF. The CDR3 DNA follows: TGCGCCAGCAGTGATAGGACTAGCGGAACCTACGAGCAGTACTTC.

The genes are TRBV24-1 and TRBJ2-3, with 7 bases matching TRBD1. This CDR3 is built from 16 residues. V lost 5 bases and J lost 2; bases outside the gene matches: 9. Germline-derived CDR1 and CDR2 are KGHDR and SFDVKD. The CDR3 protein is CATSGSDRDLTDTQYF. CDR3 DNA: TGTGCCACCAGTGGCTCCGACAGGGACCTCACAGATACGCAGTATTTT.

The chain recombines TRBV5-5 with TRBJ2-1; 8 bases agree with TRBD2. Trimming cost V 1 base and J 10 bases; bases outside gene matches: 7. CDR1 is SGHKS and CDR2 is YYEKEE in the germline V gene (reference sequence). The CDR3 totals 14 residues. The CDR3 DNA follows: TGTGCCAGCAGCTTGCTCAGCGGCGGGGGGGAGCAGTTCTTC. This sequence encodes CASSLLSGGGEQFF.

The chain links TRBV4-2 to TRBJ2-5; perhaps TRBD2 as D (5 bases). The V end lost 7 bases, the J end lost 1 base, and 10 bases lay between the germline ends. CDR3 length equals 13 residues. Per the germline V gene, CDR1 is LGHNA and CDR2 is YNFKEQ. CDR3 DNA: TGTGCCAGCACCCGGACTCTCCAAGAGACCCAGTACTTC. Translation: CASTRTLQETQYF.

The chain is built from TRBV28 and TRBJ1-5, with 7 positions matching TRBD1. Germline CDR1 and CDR2: MDHEN and SYDVKM. J was trimmed by 5 bases and V by 4 bases; bases with no gene match: 2. The CDR3 has 13 amino acids. CDR3: CASSWGTDQPQHF. The CDR3 region has the DNA TGTGCCAGCAGTTGGGGGACAGATCAGCCCCAGCATTTT.

This chain links TRBV7-2 with TRBJ2-7; TRBD1 agrees at 9 bases. This CDR3 is 13 amino acids long. With 8 bases clipped from V and 3 bases from J, the junction kept 5 bases outside the gene matches. From germline, CDR1 is SGHTA and CDR2 FQGNSA. CDR3 sequence reads: CASGNRGLYEQYF. DNA for the CDR3: TGTGCCAGCGGTAACAGGGGGCTCTACGAGCAGTACTTC.

The V and J genes are TRBV27 and TRBJ2-2; possibly TRBD2 for D (5 bases). Trimming pared 5 bases from V and 11 bases from J, leaving 9 bases between. Germline CDR1 MNHEY, CDR2 SMNVEV (reference sequence). There are 11 residues in the CDR3. CDR3 DNA sequence: TGTGCCAGCAGTAACCGGGGTGAGCTGTTTTTT. It is translated as CASSNRGELFF.

The chain recombines TRBV29-1 with TRBJ2-5; maybe TRBD2 (5 bases). The germline V gene encodes CDR1 SQVTM and CDR2 ANQGSEA. Trimming pared 6 bases from V and 7 bases from J, leaving 15 bases between. This CDR3 is 12 amino acids long. CDR3 residues: CSVRRPLGTQYF. CDR3 coding DNA: TGCAGCGTAAGGAGGCCCTTAGGGACCCAGTACTTC.

The V call is TRBV20-1, the J call TRBJ1-5, with D unresolved. Germline CDR1 reads DFQATT; CDR2 reads SNEGSKA (reference sequence). This CDR3 is built from 11 residues. The V end was cut by 2 bases, the J end by 10 bases, with 9 bases between. CDR3 in DNA: TGCAGTGCTAGAAGCGGGCAACCCCAGCATTTT. Protein product: CSARSGQPQHF.

V is TRBV9 and J is TRBJ1-3, with 8 bases that match TRBD1. This CDR3 comprises 16 residues. After removal of 0 bases from V and 4 bases from J, the junction contained 6 bases not matched to a gene. Germline V gene lookup returns CDR1 SGDLS and CDR2 YYNGEE. CDR3 sequence reads: CASSVAQGAAGNTIYF. The DNA of the CDR3 is TGTGCCAGCAGCGTAGCTCAGGGGGCGGCCGGAAACACCATATATTTT. The full variable domain, with the rest looked up from reference TRBV9 and TRBJ1-3, is DSGVTQTPKHLITATGQRVTLRCSPRSGDLSVYWYQQSLDQGLQFLIQYYNGEERAKGNILERFSAQQFPDLHSELNLSSLELGDSALYFCASSVAQGAAGNTIYFGEGSWLTVV.

J is TRBJ2-1 and V is TRBV30; D not resolved. The CDR3 covers 12 residues. CDR1 GTSNPN and CDR2 SVGIG come from the germline V gene (reference sequence). With 2 bases removed from V and 9 bases from J, the gap between germline ends came to 11 bases. CDR3 DNA sequence: TGTGCCTGGAGTAGCCTTATCGGTGAGCAGTTCTTC. Protein: CAWSSLIGEQFF.

The V call is TRBV21-1, the J call TRBJ1-3; the tabulated D call, TRBD1, remains unverified against the DNA. TRBV21-1 is flagged as a pseudogene. The CDR3 is made up of 17 amino acids. CDR3 coding DNA: TGTGCCAGCAGCAAAAGGGACAGGGGTAGCTCTGGAAACACCATATATTTT. This encodes CASSKRDRGSSGNTIYF.

The chain has TRBV2 and TRBJ2-7, with a weak D call TRBD1 (6 bases). Germline CDR1 reads SNHLY; CDR2 reads FYNNEI. With 1 base removed from V and 2 bases from J, the gap between germline ends came to 12 bases. This CDR3 contains 15 residues. CDR3 sequence reads: CASSEGTVPTYEQYF. The CDR3 DNA follows: TGTGCCAGCAGTGAAGGGACAGTTCCCACCTACGAGCAGTACTTC.

Remarks on this clone: Sequence at one end of the junction differs from germline and may be a read error. The chain joins TRBV6-1 to TRBJ2-7, with 7 bases aligning to TRBD1. The CDR3 is made up of 12 amino acids. Germline lookup yields CDR1 MNHNS and CDR2 SASEGT. In nucleotides, the CDR3 is TGTGCCAGCAGTGAAGGTACCGGGACAGCAAACTTC. Translating it yields CASSEGTGTANF.

This chain connects TRBV2 to TRBJ2-1; 10 nucleotides line up with TRBD2. The V gene's germline CDR1 is SNHLY and CDR2 FYNNEI. V gave up 2 bases and J gave up 0 bases; unmatched junction bases: 1. This CDR3 contains 16 residues. The CDR3 sequence is CASSERLAGSYNEQFF. The CDR3 DNA sequence: TGTGCCAGCAGTGAAAGACTAGCGGGCTCCTACAATGAGCAGTTCTTC.

The V gene is TRBV6-1, the J gene TRBJ2-5, with 10 bases identical to TRBD1. After removal of 3 bases from V and 5 bases from J, the junction contained 9 bases not matched to a gene. The CDR3 sequence is 16 residues long. The V gene's germline CDR1 is MNHNS and CDR2 SASEGT. The CDR3 here is CASSEGRTGGQETQYF. CDR3 bases: TGTGCCAGCAGTGAGGGGAGGACAGGGGGACAGGAGACCCAGTACTTC.

CDR3 region: CASSPGEGRFDTQYF. In nucleotides, the CDR3 is TGTGCCAGCAGCCCCGGGGAGGGGAGGTTCGATACGCAGTATTTT. The chain carries TRBV9 and TRBJ2-3; 7 positions agree with TRBD2. This CDR3 is built from 15 residues. In germline, CDR1 is SGDLS, CDR2 YYNGEE. With V trimmed by 4 bases and J by 6 bases, 11 bases remained unmatched.

This chain links TRBV10-3 with TRBJ2-7; TRBD2 aligns across 7 bases. V trimming: 2 bases; J trimming: 3 bases; junction bases outside the gene matches: 10. Germline V gives CDR1 ENHRY, CDR2 SYGVKD. The CDR3 extends over 16 amino acids. The CDR3 sequence is CAISELTSPPGYEQYF. CDR3 DNA sequence: TGTGCCATCAGTGAGCTGACTAGCCCTCCGGGCTACGAGCAGTACTTC.

The J gene is TRBJ2-1, the V gene TRBV11-3, with TRBD1 matching over 7 bases. This CDR3 has 14 residues. Germline CDR1 reads SGHNT; CDR2 reads YENEEA. J lost 4 bases, V lost 3 bases, and 3 bases had no gene match. The CDR3 nucleotides are TGTGCCAGCAGCTTCGGGACAGATTACAATGAGCAGTTCTTC. Its protein product is CASSFGTDYNEQFF.

This clone has just a few counts. The V gene is TRBV7-8, the J gene TRBJ1-4; D ambiguous. With 1 base removed from V and 0 bases from J, the gap between germline ends came to 12 bases. In germline, CDR1 is SGHVS, CDR2 FQNEAQ. The CDR3 has 17 residues. In nucleotides, the CDR3 is TGTGCCAGCAGCTTAGTGGGCAGATCCGCAACTAATGAAAAACTGTTTTTT. Amino acid sequence: CASSLVGRSATNEKLFF. Full variable domain (outside the CDR3, taken from reference TRBV7-8 and TRBJ1-4): GAGVSQSPRYKVAKRGQDVALRCDPISGHVSLFWYQQALGQGPEFLTYFQNEAQLDKSGLPSDRFFAERPEGSVSTLKIQRTQQEDSAVYLCASSLVGRSATNEKLFFGSGTQLSVL.

V usage is TRBV11-2 and J usage is TRBJ2-3, with D uncertain. Deletions cut 2 bases from V and 0 bases from J, with 9 bases between. Germline loops: CDR1 SGHAT, CDR2 FQNNGV. The CDR3 loop spans 15 amino acids. CDR3 DNA: TGTGCCAGCAGCTTAAATCCTATTAGCACAGATACGCAGTATTTT. As protein: CASSLNPISTDTQYF. The full variable domain, with the rest looked up from reference TRBV11-2 and TRBJ2-3, is EAGVAQSPRYKIIEKRQSVAFWCNPISGHATLYWYQQILGQGPKLLIQFQNNGVVDDSQLPKDRFSAERLKGVDSTLKIQPAKLEDSAVYLCASSLNPISTDTQYFGPGTRLTVL.

This sequence joins TRBV18 and TRBJ2-6; 11 bases match TRBD2. In germline, CDR1 is KGHSH, CDR2 LQKENI. With 7 bases clipped from V and 0 bases from J, the junction kept 2 bases outside the gene matches. The length of the CDR3 is 16 residues. CDR3 region: CASLGLAASGANVLTF. The DNA for the CDR3 is TGTGCCAGCTTGGGACTAGCGGCCTCTGGGGCCAACGTCCTGACTTTC.

This chain uses TRBV27 with TRBJ1-1; TRBD1 matches 7 bases. Germline CDR1 reads MNHEY; CDR2 reads SMNVEV (reference sequence). CDR3 length: 19 residues. With V trimmed by 6 bases and J by 0 bases, 19 bases remained unmatched. The CDR3 DNA follows: TGTGCCAGCAGCTCCTCCGGGACAGAGCGAAGATGGATGAACACTGAAGCTTTCTTT. This gives the protein CASSSSGTERRWMNTEAFF.

The gene calls are TRBV19 and TRBJ2-4; 7 nucleotides agree with TRBD1. V was pared by 6 bases and J by 1 base, with 3 bases of the junction left unmatched. CDR1 LNHDA and CDR2 SQIVND come from the germline V gene (reference sequence). This CDR3 comprises 14 residues. CDR3 amino acids: CASRPDRAKNIQYF. CDR3 DNA: TGTGCCAGTAGGCCGGACAGGGCCAAAAACATTCAGTACTTC.

The chain carries TRBV9 and TRBJ2-1, with 9 bases that match TRBD2. This CDR3 comprises 17 residues. J was trimmed by 0 bases and V by 0 bases; bases with no gene match: 4. Germline V lookup: CDR1 SGDLS, CDR2 YYNGEE. CDR3 in amino acids: CASSVASSGSSYNEQFF. The CDR3 DNA sequence: TGTGCCAGCAGCGTAGCAAGTAGCGGGAGCTCCTACAATGAGCAGTTCTTC.

The chain links TRBV28 to TRBJ2-7; possible D gene TRBD1, 5 bases. This CDR3 is 13 amino acids long. Germline V gene sequence: CDR1 MDHEN, CDR2 SYDVKM. V was pared by 3 bases and J by 7 bases, with 13 bases between. In nucleotides, the CDR3 is TGTGCCAGCAGTTTGTCAGGGCCTAGTGAGCAGTACTTC. It is translated as CASSLSGPSEQYF.